This TCR beta chain is from a study of blood T cell repertoires in COVID-19. Overall study: The United States, Italy and Spain provided the acute and convalescent COVID-19 samples.

In the original processing: Reference gene primer amplification gave nucleated cell count estimates. Libraries were prepared by immunoSEQ multiplex PCR; TCRdb keeps only in-frame clonotypes and omits some of them. The DNA gave D and trimming, while V, J and clone size come from that table. The sample has about 150,000 clones, around 86% seen once. Categorization into cohorts depended on clinical history that participants reported. The study counted Cohort 3 donors as recovered given two negative PCRs, clearance, or symptom resolution. This clone was counted a few times. J was trimmed by 4 bases and V by 3 bases; bases with no gene match: 5. This CDR3 has 15 residues. Germline V gene sequence: CDR1 LNHNV, CDR2 YYDKDF (reference sequence).

This sequence originates from a middle-aged man who had recovered from COVID-19. This chain connects TRBV15 to TRBJ1-3; 8 bases fit TRBD1. The sample consisted of PBMCs or T cells enriched from blood (not recorded which). The CDR3 sequence is CATSRPRDRGNTIYF. The CDR3 region has the DNA TGTGCCACCAGCAGGCCCCGGGACAGGGGAAACACCATATATTTT.